This T cell receptor beta chain stems from a study of beta chain features in type 1 diabetes. Notes on the study in general: Type 1 diabetes patients had TCRB CDR3s that were shorter (moderately but significantly so) in all four CD4+ subsets. The naive, central memory and Treg TCRB repertoires of patients appeared to be more similar to one another than those of healthy donors.

This clone was observed a handful of times. What it recognizes is unknown. As every portion of the isolated RNA was reverse transcribed, the sequencing read expressed TCRB transcripts. Only in-frame clones appear in the TCRdb table, and some are missing; sequencing was by immunoSEQ multiplex PCR. This sample has a few hundred thousand clones, with about 20% found just once. Sequencing used naive CD4+ T cells from blood. This clonotype was sampled from a woman aged 18-35 years in good health.

The chain's CDR3 is CASRTGTVSYEQYF. The CDR3 DNA reads as TGTGCCAGCAGAACCGGGACAGTCTCCTACGAGCAGTACTTC. The chain uses TRBV2 and TRBJ2-7; 7 bases line up with TRBD1. Germline V CDR1 and CDR2: SNHLY, FYNNEI. V dropped 6 bases and J dropped 0; count of bases not matched to a gene: 5. CDR3 size: 14 residues.